These 24 T cell receptor beta chains were sequenced from one sample in a study of low-dose radiotherapy and immunotherapy resistance in tumors. Both TCRalpha and TCRbeta chains were reverse transcribed with V-gene-specific primers. The TCRs were subjected to amplification over around 19 PCR cycles employing a constant-region primer in conjunction with a V-primer adapter. In TCRdb, the reads were re-called with MiXCR into one record per CDR3 protein. The sample holds about 6,600 distinct CDR3 sequences, roughly half seen once. These receptors originate from a human donor with advanced metastatic prostate, ovarian, gallbladder or colorectal cancer (not recorded which). This table probably holds off-target reads from a library built for another chain.

A few counts support this clonotype. The V gene is TRBV30, the J gene TRBJ1-1; D remains unclear. Germline V CDR1 and CDR2: GTSNPN, SVGIG (reference sequence). This CDR3 is built from 15 residues. The V and J ends lost 4 bases and 0 bases respectively, with 15 bases between them. CDR3 nucleotide sequence: TGTGCCTGGAACCGGGCGGGGTCTCTGAACACTGAAGCTTTCTTT. It encodes CAWNRAGSLNTEAFF.

The chain is built from TRBV18 and TRBJ1-1; tentatively, D is TRBD1 (5 bases). The V and J ends lost 3 bases and 6 bases respectively, with 17 bases between them. Germline V lookup: CDR1 KGHSH, CDR2 LQKENI. This CDR3 region has 15 residues. CDR3 sequence reads: CASSPNEGSGSEAFF. In DNA, the CDR3 is TGTGCCAGCTCACCCAATGAGGGGTCCGGCTCTGAAGCTTTCTTT.

This clonotype has a single count. V is TRBV5-4 and J is TRBJ2-1; weak D call: TRBD1 (5 bases). The CDR3 spans 13 residues. The germline gives CDR1 SGHNT, CDR2 YYREEE (reference sequence). The V end lost 4 bases, the J end lost 10 bases, and 15 bases lay between the germline ends. The CDR3 loop is CASSLRQTHEQFF. As DNA, the CDR3 is TGTGCCAGCAGCCTGCGACAGACACACGAGCAGTTCTTC.

The chain carries TRBV1 and TRBJ2-1; TRBD2, as called in the table, went unchecked against the DNA. TRBV1 is noted as a pseudogene. The length of the CDR3 is 16 residues. CDR3 residues: CASSPGEGFSYNEQFF. CDR3 nucleotide sequence: TGCGCCAGCAGCCCAGGGGAGGGATTCTCCTACAATGAGCAGTTCTTC.

This clonotype appeared once. V and J are TRBV11-1 and TRBJ2-7; D not certain. V gave up 4 bases and J gave up 2 bases, with 9 bases separating them. Germline V gene sequence: CDR1 SGHAT, CDR2 FQDESV (reference sequence). The CDR3 spans 13 residues. CDR3 in DNA: TGTGCCAGCAGCTATGGGATACCCTACGAGCAGTACTTC. This translates into CASSYGIPYEQYF.

As for this clonotype: An end of the junction differs from the germline gene, which may be a read error. The rearrangement uses TRBV5-6 and TRBJ2-7; tentatively, D is TRBD1 (5 bases). This CDR3 region has 15 residues. From germline, CDR1 is SGHDT and CDR2 YYEEEE. CDR3 coding DNA: TGTGCCTGCAGCTTGGTATTGACAGAGAAGTACGAGCAGTACTTC. It specifies CACSLVLTEKYEQYF.

Only a few counts were recorded for this clonotype. The chain joins TRBV12-5 to TRBJ1-1; no clear D. Germline V gene sequence: CDR1 LGHNT, CDR2 FRNRAP. This CDR3 contains 12 residues. V lost 7 bases and J lost 7, with 13 bases in between. CDR3 amino acids: CASARLADEAFF. For the CDR3, the DNA is TGTGCTAGTGCCCGACTGGCGGATGAAGCTTTCTTT.

J is TRBJ1-3 and V is TRBV28; no firm D call. Germline-derived CDR1 and CDR2 are MDHEN and SYDVKM. This CDR3 is 15 amino acids long. With 2 bases removed from V and 0 bases from J, the gap between germline ends came to 8 bases. CDR3 DNA sequence: TGTGCCAGCAGTTTAGCGCGCAGCTCTGGAAACACCATATATTTT. Encoded protein: CASSLARSSGNTIYF.

This chain links TRBV10-1 with TRBJ2-7, with 8 nucleotides matching TRBD2. V was pared by 2 bases and J by 2 bases, with 11 bases of the junction left unmatched. The CDR3 consists of 17 residues. The germline V gene has CDR1 WNHNN and CDR2 SYGVQD (reference sequence). The CDR3 coding sequence is TGCGCCAGCAGTGAGACGACTAGCGACAAACCCCCCTACGAGCAGTACTTC. It encodes CASSETTSDKPPYEQYF.

This chain connects TRBV27 to TRBJ1-4; 10 bases fit TRBD1. The CDR3 is 14 residues long. V shed 5 bases and J 7 bases; nucleotides not matched to a gene: 4. Germline-derived CDR1 and CDR2 are MNHEY and SMNVEV (reference sequence). The CDR3 bases are TGTGCCAGCAGTCCCTGGACAGGGGGTGAAAAACTGTTTTTT. It codes for CASSPWTGGEKLFF.

There are a few counts of this clonotype. This chain joins TRBV3-1 and TRBJ2-7; possibly TRBD2 for D (5 bases). CDR1 and CDR2 (germline): LGHDT, YNNKEL (reference sequence). V dropped 2 bases and J dropped 5 bases, with 13 bases sitting between them. The CDR3 contains 14 residues. The CDR3 DNA reads TGTGCCAGCAGCCAATTACGAGGGATCCACGAGCAGTACTTC. Translated, it gives CASSQLRGIHEQYF.

This chain joins TRBV28 and TRBJ2-7; weak D call: TRBD2 (5 bases). Trimming cost V 2 bases and J 7 bases, with 9 bases left between them. There are 12 residues in the CDR3. The germline CDR1 and CDR2 sequences are MDHEN and SYDVKM. The CDR3 coding sequence is TGTGCCAGCAGTTTAAGAGGAGGAGAGCAGTACTTC. This codes for CASSLRGGEQYF. The variable domain in full, with the rest retrieved from reference TRBV28 and TRBJ2-7, is DVKVTQSSRYLVKRTGEKVFLECVQDMDHENMFWYRQDPGLGLRLIYFSYDVKMKEKGDIPEGYSVSREKKERFSLILESASTNQTSMYLCASSLRGGEQYFGPGTRLTVT.

The chain uses TRBV2 and TRBJ1-1; TRBD1 might be the D (6 bases). This CDR3 is built from 15 residues. CDR1 and CDR2 from the germline V gene are SNHLY and FYNNEI. V lost 7 bases, J lost 0 bases, and 15 bases lay in between. As DNA, the CDR3 is TGTGCCAGCACGAGGCAGGGGAGCATGAACACTGAAGCTTTCTTT. Residues: CASTRQGSMNTEAFF.

The chain carries TRBV29-1 and TRBJ2-3; 8 bases are a match to TRBD1. Trimming at V came to 4 bases and at J to 6 bases, leaving 3 bases not matched to a gene. The CDR3 extends over 12 amino acids. Germline CDR1 reads SQVTM; CDR2 reads ANQGSEA. As DNA, the CDR3 is TGCAGCGTTGGCCAGGGGGCGGATACGCAGTATTTT. Translating it yields CSVGQGADTQYF.

As to this clonotype: A junction end diverges from the germline sequence, so it may reflect a read error. The chain joins TRBV6-1 to TRBJ1-4; 7 positions agree with TRBD1. Per the germline V gene, CDR1 is MNHNS and CDR2 is SASEGT. This CDR3 contains 15 residues. The DNA for the CDR3 is TGTGCCAGCAGCGAAGGGGGCAGGGCGGCTGAAAAACTGTTTTTT. Its protein is CASSEGGRAAEKLFF.

This clonotype appeared a few times. This rearrangement joins TRBV6-8 to TRBJ1-2, with D possibly TRBD1 on 6 matching bases. Trimming stripped 7 bases from V and 5 bases from J, with 20 bases between. The CDR3 sequence is 15 residues long. CDR1 MNHGY and CDR2 SAAAGT come from the germline V gene. The CDR3 DNA sequence: TGTGCCAGCACCAACAGGGTGCCCGGAGTATATGGCTACACCTTC. Its translation is CASTNRVPGVYGYTF.

V usage is TRBV10-3 and J usage is TRBJ2-1; TRBD2 aligns across 8 bases. Germline CDR1 reads ENHRY; CDR2 reads SYGVKD. V lost 4 bases to trimming and J lost 7 bases; unmatched junction nucleotides: 12. This CDR3 has 16 amino acids. The CDR3, as DNA: TGTGCCATCAGTGGCAGTCTAAGCGGGGGTAGGAATGAGCAGTTCTTC. It encodes CAISGSLSGGRNEQFF.

The rearrangement joins TRBV5-1 to TRBJ2-1; the match to TRBD2 covers 7 bases. V lost 0 bases to trimming and J lost 5 bases; unmatched junction nucleotides: 8. The CDR3 contains 16 residues. Germline CDR1 reads SGHRS; CDR2 reads YFSETQ. The CDR3 DNA reads as TGCGCCAGCAGCTTGGAGGGAGCGGGGCCCAACAATGAGCAGTTCTTC. Translation: CASSLEGAGPNNEQFF.

The chain couples TRBV30 to TRBJ2-7; weak D call: TRBD1 (7 bases). Germline V CDR1 and CDR2: GTSNPN, SVGIG (reference sequence). The CDR3 consists of 13 residues. Deletions cut 2 bases from V and 4 bases from J, with 12 bases between. The CDR3: CAWSHPGGYEQYF. The CDR3 DNA reads TGTGCCTGGAGTCATCCAGGGGGGTACGAGCAGTACTTC.

The V call is TRBV28, the J call TRBJ2-7, with D perhaps matching TRBD1 or TRBD2 (6 bases each). V dropped 10 bases and J dropped 4 bases, with 17 bases sitting between them. Germline CDR1 MDHEN, CDR2 SYDVKM. The CDR3 contains 13 residues. CDR3 protein: CATSPGAQYEQYF. In DNA form, the CDR3 reads TGTGCCACCTCTCCGGGGGCGCAATACGAGCAGTACTTC.

For the CDR3, the DNA is TGTGCCAGCTCATTAAGCGGGGGGACCTCCTACGAGCAGTACTTC. Amino acid sequence: CASSLSGGTSYEQYF. The chain is built from TRBV18 and TRBJ2-7; 9 positions match TRBD2. This CDR3 contains 15 residues. CDR1 is KGHSH, CDR2 LQKENI, per germline. The V segment lost 5 bases and the J segment 0 bases; nucleotides outside the gene matches: 5.

About this clonotype itself: An end of the junction differs from the germline gene, which may be a read error. The chain carries TRBV9 and TRBJ1-6; D uncertain. Per germline, CDR1 SGDLS and CDR2 YYNGEE. The CDR3 has 10 residues. The CDR3 sequence is CASDAGKSTF. The CDR3 DNA reads TGTGCAAGTGATGCAGGCAAATCAACCTTT.

The J gene is TRBJ2-2, the V gene TRBV28, with D hard to call. V dropped 8 bases and J dropped 1 base, with 20 bases sitting between them. Germline V lookup: CDR1 MDHEN, CDR2 SYDVKM. The CDR3 sequence is 17 residues long. The CDR3 nucleotides read TGTGCCAGCTCGCGGACGCCCGATTGGGGGAACACCGGGGAGCTGTTTTTT. This codes for CASSRTPDWGNTGELFF.

This clonotype was counted a few times. The gene calls are TRBV5-6 and TRBJ1-2; 7 positions agree with TRBD1. The trim removed 4 bases at V and 2 bases at J, leaving 8 bases unmatched. The CDR3 has 15 residues. Germline V gene data show CDR1 as SGHDT and CDR2 as YYEEEE. CDR3 sequence: CASSLRQGGNYGYTF. The CDR3 DNA sequence: TGTGCCAGCAGCCTCCGACAGGGCGGGAACTATGGCTACACCTTC.